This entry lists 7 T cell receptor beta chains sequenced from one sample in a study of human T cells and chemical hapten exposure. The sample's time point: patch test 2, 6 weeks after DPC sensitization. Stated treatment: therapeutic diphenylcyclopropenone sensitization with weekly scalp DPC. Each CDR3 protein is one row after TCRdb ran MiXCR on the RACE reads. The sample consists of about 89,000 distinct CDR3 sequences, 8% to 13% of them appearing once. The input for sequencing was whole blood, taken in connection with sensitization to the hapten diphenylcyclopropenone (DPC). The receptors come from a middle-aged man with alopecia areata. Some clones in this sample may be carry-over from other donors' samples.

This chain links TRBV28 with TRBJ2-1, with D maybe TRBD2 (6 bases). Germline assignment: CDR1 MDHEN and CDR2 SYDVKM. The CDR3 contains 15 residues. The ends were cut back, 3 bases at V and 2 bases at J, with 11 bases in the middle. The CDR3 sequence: CASSLRLATYNEQFF. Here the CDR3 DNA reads TGTGCCAGCAGTTTGAGGCTAGCGACCTACAATGAGCAGTTCTTC.

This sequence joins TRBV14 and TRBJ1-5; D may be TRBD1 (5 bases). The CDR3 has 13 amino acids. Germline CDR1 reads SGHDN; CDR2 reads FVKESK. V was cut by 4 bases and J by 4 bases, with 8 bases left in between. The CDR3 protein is CASSRDGNQPQHF. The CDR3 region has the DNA TGTGCCAGCAGCCGGGACGGTAATCAGCCCCAGCATTTT.

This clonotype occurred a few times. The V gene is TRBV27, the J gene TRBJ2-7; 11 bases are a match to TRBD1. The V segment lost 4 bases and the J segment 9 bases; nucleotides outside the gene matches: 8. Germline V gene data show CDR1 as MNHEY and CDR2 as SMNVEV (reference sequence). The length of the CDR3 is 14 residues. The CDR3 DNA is TGTGCCAGCAGTTCCCGGGACAGGGGGGTTTGGCAGTACGTC. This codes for CASSSRDRGVWQYV.

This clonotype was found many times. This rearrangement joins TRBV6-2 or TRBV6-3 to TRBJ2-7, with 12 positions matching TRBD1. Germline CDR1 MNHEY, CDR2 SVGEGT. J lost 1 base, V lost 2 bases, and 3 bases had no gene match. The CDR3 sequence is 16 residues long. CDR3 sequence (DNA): TGTGCCAGCAGTTACGGGACAGGGGGCGGTTCCTACGAGCAGTACGTC. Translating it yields CASSYGTGGGSYEQYV.

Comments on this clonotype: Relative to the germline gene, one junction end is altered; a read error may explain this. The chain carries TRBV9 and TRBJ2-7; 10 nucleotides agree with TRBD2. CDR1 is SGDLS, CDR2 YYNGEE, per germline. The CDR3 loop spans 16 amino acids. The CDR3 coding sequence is TGTGCCAGCAGCGCCTCTACTAGCGGGGCTAATTACGAGCAGAACTTC. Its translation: CASSASTSGANYEQNF.

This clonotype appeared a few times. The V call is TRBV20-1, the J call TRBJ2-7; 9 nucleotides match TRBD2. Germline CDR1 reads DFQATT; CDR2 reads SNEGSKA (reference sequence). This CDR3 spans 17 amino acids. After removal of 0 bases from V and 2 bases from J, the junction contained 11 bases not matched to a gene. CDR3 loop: CSARDWGLAATPYEQYF. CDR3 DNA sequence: TGCAGTGCTAGAGATTGGGGACTAGCCGCGACGCCCTACGAGCAGTACTTC.

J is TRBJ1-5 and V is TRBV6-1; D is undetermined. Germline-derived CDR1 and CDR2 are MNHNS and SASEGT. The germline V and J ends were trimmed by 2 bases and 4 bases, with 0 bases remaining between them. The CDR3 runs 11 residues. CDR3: CASSENQPQHF. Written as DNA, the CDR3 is TGTGCCAGCAGTGAAAATCAGCCCCAGCATTTT.